This is a list of T cell receptor beta chains from one sample in a study of tumor-infiltrating lymphocytes in oesophageal squamous cell carcinoma. TCRdb passed the PCR reads through MiXCR, listing each CDR3 protein once. The sample gives about 19,000 distinct CDR3 sequences, roughly two fifths of which show up once; about 10% is in the top ten. Sequenced input: normal esophageal tissue next to the tumor. These receptors came from a male donor with esophageal squamous cell carcinoma. Both conserved end residues are part of each CDR3. Size is omitted from some rows. Given values are once, few, many or a class for expanded clones.

V gene	clone size	J gene	CDR3 protein
TRBV6-2/TRBV6-3	.	TRBJ2-3	CATTGGGPTDTQYF
TRBV7-9	medium-sized	TRBJ2-1	CASSVTPSVLGNEQFF
TRBV12-5	many	TRBJ2-5	CASRERGQETQYF
TRBV7-9	medium-sized	TRBJ1-2	CASSLDRELYGYTF
TRBV7-8	few	TRBJ2-2	CASRLGHANTGELFF
TRBV11-2	.	TRBJ1-6	CASSLQKGGGLPHYEQYF
TRBV7-2	few	TRBJ2-3	CASRLPRVAGDTQYF
TRBV5-6	many	TRBJ2-7	CASSWEDRQSYEQYF
TRBV24-1	medium-sized	TRBJ2-5	CATSTSPSETQYF
TRBV7-2	.	.	CASSLTTGQGYEQYF
TRBV7-6	.	TRBJ1-2	CASSSSDRGLSYGYTF
TRBV6-2/TRBV6-3	.	TRBJ2-3	CASSYPPEGRDTQYF